A selection of T cell receptor beta chains follows, all from one sample in a study of beta chain features in type 1 diabetes. Data came from immunoSEQ multiplex PCR; TCRdb stores just in-frame clones and leaves some out. The sample yields almost 350,000 clones, roughly 8.8% seen once. Source material: central memory CD4+ T cells from blood. The source is a man aged 25-40 years with type 1 diabetes. CDR3s include the opening cysteine and the closing phenylalanine or tryptophan. Each record gives: clone size, V gene, CDR3 protein. A row's size may be missing; if present it is once, few, many or a size class.

>few|TRBV28
CASSSQQGRHQPQHF
>few|TRBV2
CASSPIMGQAPLHF
>few|TRBV28
CASSSGTTYEQYF
>few|TRBV27
CASSSNRETYEQYF
>-|TRBV28
CATAQRPQETQYF
>-|TRBV28
CASSQAGTGKETQYF
>few|TRBV29-1
CSVGQFSYEQYF
>-|TRBV6-6
CASSYSAGGPQTQYF
>-|TRBV7-2
CASIEGAASGNTIYF
>few|TRBV7-2
CASSLTTGVNGELFF
>-|TRBV19
CASSARQGWAFF
>-|TRBV29-1
CSADRGGTEAFF
>-|TRBV11-2
CASSLAGTGPPLHF
>many|TRBV13
CASRQMTGTHGSEAFF
>few|TRBV5-1
CASSTGTGQHSPLHF
>-|TRBV27
CASRRARDRGNYGYTF
>few|TRBV5-6
CASSLGQGELSEKLFF
>-|TRBV4-3
CASSQDAGSYEQYF
>few|TRBV11-2
CASSTMTSGNKETQYF
>few|TRBV4-1
CASSQDEGTEAFF
>few|TRBV11-2
CASSRDRGADTQYF
>few|TRBV4-3
CASSEPVRDEQFF
>few|TRBV28
CASSLINLNTEAFF
>few|TRBV7-2
CASSLVGGLAFF
>-|TRBV5-1
CASSWGDEVSTDTQYF
>few|TRBV5-1
CASSHTRDTEAFF
>many|TRBV21-1
CARLLETTGANVLTF
>-|TRBV5-1
CASSFPRQGIGNEQFF
>-|TRBV6-5
CASRPTGNSYEQYF
>-|TRBV7-9
CASSYTRGTDNEQFF
>-|TRBV4-1
CASSRPTPGTDTQYF
>-|TRBV19
CASRRQGAFGTEAFF
>-|TRBV4-3
CASSPTGHGTLGNTIYF
>-|TRBV6-6
CASSYSASGADTQYF
>few|TRBV6-6
CASRGTRARGYTF
>few|TRBV30
CAWSVLWESTEAFF
>few|TRBV28
CASSPLGGLTDTQYF
>few|TRBV2
CASSEAHPPTGYQPQHF
>few|TRBV7-2
CASSPRTTTDTQYF
>-|TRBV6-5
CASSRTDGNQPQHF
>-|TRBV4-3
CASSQTGVETQYF
>few|TRBV5-4
CASSATGGDEKLFF
>once|TRBV28
CASSPPHRVEQFF
>-|TRBV30
CAGQGYNQPQHF
>few|TRBV15
CATSRDVGAGNTIYF
>-|TRBV23-1
CASSQNFYWDRVANQPQHF
>-|TRBV10-3
CAISESVGTAETQYF
>-|TRBV7-9
CASSPRQQGALGYGYTF
>-|TRBV5-1
CASSTGGPDTQYF
>-|TRBV4-3
CASSHGGPNGQPQHF
>few|TRBV6-1
CASSRTGTNTEAFF
>few|TRBV7-9
CASSPGGGNQPQHF